The TCR beta chain under discussion was sequenced for a study of blood T cell repertoires in COVID-19. Turning to the study itself: Sources were T cells, B-cell-depleted T cells, or PBMCs; the material itself was cDNA or gDNA.

TCRdb's table, derived via immunoSEQ multiplex PCR, lists solely in-frame clones and lacks some. The sample shows around 72,000 clones, over 80% of them seen only once. Trimming took 3 bases from V and 5 from J; bases not matched to a gene: 4. The CDR3 is made up of 13 amino acids. The germline gives CDR1 SGHRS, CDR2 YFSETQ. J is TRBJ1-1 and V is TRBV5-1; 7 bases are shared with TRBD1. The sequence was collected from a woman aged 45-60 years with acute or convalescent COVID-19. The specimen sequenced was peripheral blood. CDR3 coding DNA: TGCGCCAGCAGCTCACAGGGGATTACTGAAGCTTTCTTT. Amino acids: CASSSQGITEAFF.